This T cell receptor (beta chain) was captured in a study of CD4 T cells in relation to SARS-CoV-2 and coronaviruses. Germline V gene sequence: CDR1 MDHEN, CDR2 SYDVKM. Trimming took off 2 bases at V and 6 bases at J, with 5 bases between the two ends. CDR3 size: 12 residues. Only in-frame clones appear in the TCRdb table, and some are missing; sequencing was by immunoSEQ multiplex PCR. The data show about 56,000 clones, 92% seen once. This clone has more than one count but fewer than ten. The J gene is TRBJ1-5, the V gene TRBV28, with D unresolved. The sequenced sample was naive CD4+ T cells from PBMCs. Subset meaning: naive CD4+ T cells isolated by negative enrichment. The TCR originated in an adult with COVID-19. The CDR3 is CASSLAGQPQHF. The DNA for the CDR3 is TGTGCCAGCAGTTTAGCTGGTCAGCCCCAGCATTTT.